A selection of T cell receptor beta chains follows, all from one sample in a study of blood T cell repertoires in COVID-19. TCRdb's copy holds only in-frame clones and misses some; the assay was immunoSEQ multiplex PCR. The table shows roughly 380,000 clones, with less than 90% occurring only once. Sequences were obtained from PBMCs or T cells enriched from blood (not recorded which). All receptors come from a woman aged 30 to 39 who had recovered from COVID-19. CDR3s include the opening cysteine and the closing phenylalanine or tryptophan. The order of the fields is clone size, J gene, D gene, V gene, CDR3 protein, CDR3 DNA. A D gene is named only where the DNA matches it firmly. The listing skips clone size in some rows; elsewhere it reads once, few, many or a size class.

size: .; J: TRBJ1-6; D: TRBD1; V: TRBV6-1; CDR3: CASSEAGGASPLHF; DNA: TGTGCCAGCAGTGAAGCAGGGGGCGCTTCACCCCTCCACTTT
size: .; J: TRBJ2-1; D: .; V: TRBV5-4; CDR3: CASSFAVTSYNEQFF; DNA: TGTGCCAGCAGCTTTGCGGTGACTAGCTACAATGAGCAGTTCTTC
size: few; J: TRBJ2-1; D: TRBD2; V: TRBV3-1/TRBV3-2; CDR3: CASSHHGLANEQFF; DNA: TGTGCCAGCAGCCACCACGGACTAGCCAATGAGCAGTTCTTC
size: .; J: TRBJ2-1; D: .; V: TRBV14; CDR3: CASSQVNNEQFF; DNA: TGTGCCAGCAGCCAAGTTAACAATGAGCAGTTCTTC
size: .; J: TRBJ2-5; D: TRBD1; V: TRBV6-2/TRBV6-3; CDR3: CASSDRTGSETQYF; DNA: TGTGCCAGCAGTGACCGGACAGGGTCAGAGACCCAGTACTTC
size: .; J: TRBJ2-7; D: TRBD1; V: TRBV6-5; CDR3: CASKETGLHEQYF; DNA: TGTGCCAGCAAGGAGACAGGGCTCCACGAGCAGTACTTC
size: .; J: TRBJ2-7; D: .; V: TRBV19; CDR3: CASSIRQGSYEQYF; DNA: TGTGCCAGTAGTATTCGGCAGGGGTCATACGAGCAGTACTTC
size: .; J: TRBJ1-1; D: .; V: TRBV19; CDR3: CASSINGGGGTEAFF; DNA: TGTGCCAGTAGTATTAACGGGGGGGGAGGCACTGAAGCTTTCTTT
size: .; J: TRBJ1-1; D: .; V: TRBV28; CDR3: CASLETAQLPKAFF; DNA: TGTGCCAGCCTGGAGACGGCTCAGCTACCAAAAGCTTTCTTT
size: .; J: TRBJ2-2; D: TRBD1; V: TRBV5-1; CDR3: CASSPTGINTGELFF; DNA: TGCGCCAGCAGCCCGACAGGGATCAACACCGGGGAGCTGTTTTTT
size: .; J: TRBJ2-1; D: .; V: TRBV5-1; CDR3: CASSHLSSSSGEQFF; DNA: TGCGCCAGCAGCCATTTGAGTAGTTCTTCGGGTGAGCAGTTCTTC
size: few; J: TRBJ1-4; D: .; V: TRBV12-3/TRBV12-4; CDR3: CASSLGAYEKLFF; DNA: TGTGCCAGCAGCCTGGGGGCCTATGAAAAACTGTTTTTT
size: .; J: TRBJ2-2; D: TRBD1; V: TRBV11-2; CDR3: CASSHPGEGASGELFF; DNA: TGTGCCAGCAGCCACCCCGGCGAGGGGGCTAGCGGGGAGCTGTTTTTT
size: .; J: TRBJ1-4; D: TRBD1; V: TRBV5-1; CDR3: CASGPGGAANEKLFF; DNA: TGCGCCAGCGGCCCAGGGGGTGCAGCTAATGAAAAACTGTTTTTT
size: .; J: TRBJ2-7; D: TRBD2; V: TRBV19; CDR3: CASSILTSGRQYEQYF; DNA: TGTGCCAGTAGTATACTCACTAGCGGGAGACAGTACGAGCAGTACTTC
size: few; J: TRBJ1-5; D: .; V: TRBV5-1; CDR3: CASSLAGEGSQPQHF; DNA: TGCGCCAGCAGCTTGGCCGGGGAGGGAAGTCAGCCCCAGCATTTT
size: .; J: TRBJ1-1; D: .; V: TRBV7-3; CDR3: CASRTTGSNTEAFF; DNA: TGTGCCAGCAGGACGACAGGCTCGAACACTGAAGCTTTCTTT
size: .; J: TRBJ1-5; D: .; V: TRBV2; CDR3: CASMRGVDSNQPQHF; DNA: TGTGCCAGCATGCGCGGTGTCGATAGCAATCAGCCCCAGCATTTT
size: .; J: TRBJ1-2; D: .; V: TRBV27; CDR3: CASSLSGEGPYNYGYTF; DNA: TGTGCCAGCAGTTTATCGGGGGAGGGGCCATATAACTATGGCTACACCTTC
size: .; J: TRBJ1-2; D: .; V: TRBV5-1; CDR3: CASSLAGSRDYGYTF; DNA: TGCGCCAGCAGCTTAGCAGGGTCCAGAGACTATGGCTACACCTTC
size: .; J: TRBJ2-1; D: .; V: TRBV6-2/TRBV6-3; CDR3: CASSPSRGLFF; DNA: TGTGCCAGCAGTCCCTCCCGGGGTCTGTTCTTC